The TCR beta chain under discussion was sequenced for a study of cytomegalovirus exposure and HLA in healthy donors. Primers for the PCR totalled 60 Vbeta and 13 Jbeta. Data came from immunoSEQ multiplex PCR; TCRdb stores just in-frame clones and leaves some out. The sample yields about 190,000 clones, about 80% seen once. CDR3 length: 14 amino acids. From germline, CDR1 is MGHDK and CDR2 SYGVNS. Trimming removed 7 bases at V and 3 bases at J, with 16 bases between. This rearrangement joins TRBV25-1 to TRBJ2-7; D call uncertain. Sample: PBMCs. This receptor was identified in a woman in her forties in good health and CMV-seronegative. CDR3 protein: CASTASSPYYEQYF. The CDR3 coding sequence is TGTGCCAGCACCGCCTCATCCCCCTACTACGAGCAGTACTTC.